The sequence of this TCR beta chain was determined in a study of tumor-infiltrating lymphocytes in primary liver carcinoma (TCRdb year 2017). Broadly, across the study: Of the five patients, three men and two women aged 30 to 69 years, four had hepatocellular carcinoma and one had combined HCC and intrahepatic cholangiocarcinoma. Tumors of the five patients were stage T1-T3 N0M0 with maximum diameters of roughly 4 to 11 cm. The approximately 25 tumor region samples were profiled with Agilent mRNA microarrays so that TCRbeta repertoire diversity could be related to the local molecular phenotype. For each liver tumor, the study sampled five regions along with adjacent normal tissue and blood, and applied TCRbeta repertoire sequencing, expression microarrays and whole-exome sequencing. A total of 35 specimens from 5 patients underwent TCRbeta repertoire sequencing, comprising about 25 tumor regions, 5 adjacent noncancerous liver tissues and 5 peripheral blood samples. Each sample produced about 3.5 to 7.5 million productive TCRbeta reads, and read depth showed no significant difference between tissue types. Repertoires from technical replicates were highly reproducible, with mean shared-clone rates roughly 0.87 and correlation coefficients above 0.98.

Starting from approximately 460 ng total RNA, TCRbeta-specific cDNA was produced by reverse transcription with a constant-region primer and ProtoScript II reverse transcriptase. Three nested multiplex PCR rounds, following a slightly modified ARM-PCR procedure, were used to build the TCRbeta libraries. Each of the first two PCR rounds ran for about 11 cycles using multiplex TRBV1-TRBV30 forward primers together with a Cbeta reverse primer. A final 25-cycle PCR with Deep VentR polymerase added sample barcodes and Illumina adapters. Before sequencing, amplicons between 200 and 500 bp were purified from gel using a QIAquick gel extraction kit. An Illumina HiSeq 2500 was used to sequence the TCRbeta amplicons, generating 250-bp paired-end reads. The authors' analysis ran thus. To recover full CDR3 sequences, reads were quality-trimmed using Trimmomatic v0.33 and paired reads were then merged using FLASH v1.2.11. MiGEC v1.2.1b assigned V, D and J germline segments to the rearranged TCRbeta sequences. Clonotype statistics and Shannon-Wiener diversity indices were computed with VDJtools v1.0.0. To cut down on sampling bias, every analysis after diversity analysis relied on just the 250 most abundant clonotypes from each sample. TCRdb reprocessing: public reads trimmed at Q25 with fastp, clones called with MiXCR, in-frame beta chains kept. CDR3 protein duplicates are merged, each entry listing the most common genes and DNA. The V and J calls here are based on TCRdb, not the publication. The sample table shows 40,000 to 55,000 distinct CDR3 sequences, and over 65% are seen once. Just under 30% of the sample belongs to the ten largest clones.

Concerning this clonotype itself: Its antigen has not been determined. Germline is not matched at one junction end, which may reflect a read error.

The CDR3 numbers 15 residues from cysteine through phenylalanine. Kept here is only the CDR3 DNA, which spans 45 bases and is read in frame from base 1. The germline V gene gives CDR1 as SGHAT and CDR2 as FQNNGV. What the study reported, not specific to this receptor: Only about 7.5-24% of top clones were found in all five regions of a tumor, suggesting spatial heterogeneity of tumor-infiltrating T cells. Only the TCR beta chain was sequenced, so true repertoire diversity is likely underestimated because unpaired alpha chains were not captured. Because the samples were bulk and unsorted, CD4+ and CD8+ T cell repertoires could not be compared. Only five patients were included in the study, and the authors note that the findings should be validated in a larger study. Pairs of tumor regions showed greater repertoire overlap (mean roughly 36%) than tumor-adjacent pairs (17%) or tumor-blood pairs (approximately 15%), which is consistent with antigen-driven expansion. The top 250 clones accounted for a significantly greater share of the repertoire in tumors than in blood (p = 0.039).

Without any cell sorting, total RNA and DNA were extracted together from approximately 22-30 mg of bulk tissue using the AllPrep DNA/RNA mini kit. Surgical resection was performed in China between late 2015 and early 2016 on four to six patients with histopathologically diagnosed primary liver carcinoma. At the time of sampling, the patients were treatment-naive and had chronic HBV infection. Each tumor was sampled at five spatially separated regions: the tumor centre plus the superior, inferior, left-lateral and right-lateral poles. According to histology, viable tumor cells made up more than 80% of every tumor sample. Fresh tumor and adjacent tissue pieces were bisected, with one half stored in RNAlater at -80 degrees C and the other half sent for histology.

Sequenced sample: liver tumor tissue from sampling region 5. What the cell subset or site label conveys for this sample: tumor region T5, tumor centre. The rearranged segments are TRBV11-2 and TRBJ2-7, and TRBD2 matches 7 of the central bases. This receptor was identified in a man aged 35-49 years with primary liver carcinoma and hepatitis B virus infection. The DNA reads TGTGCCAGCAGCCTCAGCGGGACTCCACCCTATGAGCAGTACTTC. It is translated as CASSLSGTPPYEQYF.